This T cell receptor beta chain was sequenced during a study of T cell changes during pregnancy in multiple sclerosis. Here immunoSEQ multiplex PCR was the method, and the copy in TCRdb shows in-frame clones only, minus some. Here the sample spans about 41,000 clones, 80% to 90% being singletons. The sequence was collected from a female donor with multiple sclerosis, enrolled in a pregnancy study. Sequenced material: CD4+ T cells from peripheral blood mononuclear cells, taken in the first trimester of pregnancy.

The chain's CDR3 is CASSLINTGELFF. The CDR3 bases are TGTGCCAGCAGCCTCATTAACACCGGGGAGCTGTTTTTT. The chain is built from TRBV14 and TRBJ2-2, with D unresolved. Trimming removed 4 bases at V and 2 bases at J, with 5 bases between. CDR1 and CDR2 from the germline V gene are SGHDN and FVKESK. The CDR3 loop spans 13 amino acids.